This is a list of T cell receptor beta chains from one sample in a study of T cells after yellow fever vaccination. TCRdb reprocessed the 5' RACE reads with MiXCR, giving one entry per CDR3 protein. Here the sample spans a few hundred thousand distinct CDR3 sequences, around 8.6% being singletons. Sequencing was performed on CD4+ T cells sorted from PBMCs, taken 5 days after the yellow fever booster vaccination. The origin of the receptors is a man aged 18 to 30 who received the YFV17D yellow fever vaccine. CDR3s include the opening cysteine and the closing phenylalanine or tryptophan. A D gene is named only where the DNA matches it firmly. Only part of the rows carry a size: once, few, many, or a class if the clone is expanded.

V: TRBV4-1; J: TRBJ2-3; D: TRBD1; size: few; DNA: TGCGCCAGCAGCCCGGGACAGGGAAAGGATACGCAGTATTTT; CDR3: CASSPGQGKDTQYF
V: TRBV7-2; J: TRBJ1-2; D: -; size: many; DNA: TGTGCCAGCGCAGGGTTTCGCTATGGCTACACCTTC; CDR3: CASAGFRYGYTF
V: TRBV4-2; J: TRBJ2-5; D: -; size: many; DNA: TGTGCCAGCAGCCAAGATCGGGAAGGGGAGACCCAGTACTTC; CDR3: CASSQDREGETQYF
V: TRBV4-3; J: TRBJ2-3; D: -; size: -; DNA: TGCGCCAGCAGCCAGAGGGCCGAGACAGCCGAGGCCCCAGATACGCAGTATTTT; CDR3: CASSQRAETAEAPDTQYF
V: TRBV20-1; J: TRBJ1-5; D: -; size: many; DNA: TGCAGTGCCCCGGGCGGGGGGACACCCAATCAGCCCCAGCATTTT; CDR3: CSAPGGGTPNQPQHF
V: TRBV7-9; J: TRBJ2-3; D: -; size: many; DNA: TGTGCCAGCAGCTTAGGTAGCCCCAGCGGAGCTCGGGATACGCAGTATTTT; CDR3: CASSLGSPSGARDTQYF
V: TRBV7-2; J: TRBJ2-5; D: -; size: -; DNA: TGTGCCAGCAGCTTAGAGGGAACGCTCATACAAGAGACCCAGTACTTC; CDR3: CASSLEGTLIQETQYF
V: TRBV4-2; J: TRBJ1-5; D: -; size: few; DNA: TGTGCCAGCAGCCAAGATTCGTCGTGGGCCAGAAATCAGCCCCAGCATTTT; CDR3: CASSQDSSWARNQPQHF
V: TRBV5-1; J: TRBJ1-1; D: -; size: many; DNA: TGCGCCAGCAGGCATGCGGGCACTGAAGCTTTCTTT; CDR3: CASRHAGTEAFF
V: TRBV7-2; J: TRBJ1-2; D: -; size: few; DNA: TGTGCCAGCAGCTTAATAACGAGCCCTTCGGTGGGCTACACCTTC; CDR3: CASSLITSPSVGYTF
V: TRBV19; J: TRBJ1-4; D: -; size: few; DNA: TGTGCCAGTAAATCCCAGGAGAAGGAAAAACTGTTTTTT; CDR3: CASKSQEKEKLFF
V: TRBV10-3; J: TRBJ1-3; D: -; size: -; DNA: TGTGCCGTAGGACAGAGCCGCTCTGGAAACACCATATATTTT; CDR3: CAVGQSRSGNTIYF
V: TRBV25-1; J: TRBJ2-7; D: -; size: many; DNA: TGTGCCAGCTTAGGGGCTTACGAGCAGTACTTC; CDR3: CASLGAYEQYF
V: TRBV20-1; J: TRBJ1-5; D: -; size: -; DNA: TGCAGTGCTAGCGTCACGGGGGAGTCTCAGCCCCAGCATTTT; CDR3: CSASVTGESQPQHF